These 23 T cell receptor beta chains were all obtained from the same sample, sequenced in a study of cytomegalovirus exposure and HLA in healthy donors (dated by TCRdb to about 2017). Receptor libraries were prepared by the immunoSEQ multiplex PCR assay. In its TCRdb copy, this immuneACCESS table keeps in-frame sequences only and misses some clones. Where compared with another copy, unresolved V genes explain less than half of these, and the others have no known cause. In this sample the table shows under 200,000 clones, around four fifths of which occur a single time. Roughly 6.5% of the sample is held by the ten biggest clonotypes. Sequenced sample: PBMCs. The receptors derive from a man between 18 and 35 years old in good health and CMV-seropositive.

The chain links TRBV28 to TRBJ2-7; D possibly corresponds to TRBD1 (5 bases). V lost 6 bases and J 2 bases, leaving 8 bases between the germline ends. This CDR3 is built from 12 residues. The germline CDR1 and CDR2 sequences are MDHEN and SYDVKM. The CDR3 sequence is CASRDTPYEQYF. CDR3 bases: TGTGCCAGCAGGGACACCCCCTACGAGCAGTACTTC.

J is TRBJ2-1 and V is TRBV9, with TRBD2 matching over 12 bases. Unmatched junction bases numbered 9, after V lost 5 bases and J lost 9 bases. CDR3 length equals 15 residues. The V gene's germline CDR1 is SGDLS and CDR2 YYNGEE. CDR3 amino acids: CASSGEASGRGEQFF. CDR3 bases: TGTGCCAGCAGTGGCGAGGCTAGCGGGAGGGGTGAGCAGTTCTTC. The full variable domain, in which reference TRBV9 and TRBJ2-1 provide the parts outside the CDR3, is DSGVTQTPKHLITATGQRVTLRCSPRSGDLSVYWYQQSLDQGLQFLIQYYNGEERAKGNILERFSAQQFPDLHSELNLSSLELGDSALYFCASSGEASGRGEQFFGPGTRLTVL.

The chain is built from TRBV7-3 and TRBJ1-1; D not resolved. V lost 5 bases and J 7 bases, leaving 17 bases between the germline ends. There are 14 residues in the CDR3. Germline assignment: CDR1 SGHTA and CDR2 FQGTGA. CDR3 region: CASSTHAIGGEAFF. In DNA form, the CDR3 reads TGTGCCAGCAGCACTCATGCCATCGGTGGTGAAGCTTTCTTT.

This sequence joins TRBV9 and TRBJ1-5; 10 bases align to TRBD1. V trimming: 0 bases; J trimming: 5 bases; junction bases outside the gene matches: 2. Germline V lookup: CDR1 SGDLS, CDR2 YYNGEE. The CDR3 totals 15 residues. The CDR3 loop is CASSVAGQGDQPQHF. CDR3 bases: TGTGCCAGCAGCGTAGCCGGACAGGGGGATCAGCCCCAGCATTTT.

The chain employs TRBV29-1 and TRBJ2-1; 9 positions agree with TRBD2. There are 14 residues in the CDR3. The germline gives CDR1 SQVTM, CDR2 ANQGSEA. With 4 bases clipped from V and 8 bases from J, the junction kept 9 bases outside the gene matches. The CDR3 sequence is CSVGGGRAVDEQFF. CDR3 DNA sequence: TGCAGCGTTGGGGGCGGGAGGGCGGTCGATGAGCAGTTCTTC.

The J gene is TRBJ1-5, the V gene TRBV28; TRBD1 might be the D (6 bases). V was clipped by 5 bases and J by 6 bases, with 20 bases between them. This CDR3 has 16 amino acids. From germline, CDR1 is MDHEN and CDR2 SYDVKM. The CDR3 coding sequence is TGTGCCAGCAGTCCCCTCGGGGGGCAGGCAGGTCAGCCCCAGCATTTT. Its translation: CASSPLGGQAGQPQHF.

The chain is built from TRBV28 and TRBJ1-1, with D perhaps TRBD1 (5 bases). V lost 11 bases and J lost 0, with 16 bases in between. The V gene's germline CDR1 is MDHEN and CDR2 SYDVKM. This CDR3 spans 14 amino acids. The CDR3 DNA is TGTGCCGCTCAGACCCAGGGCATGAACACTGAAGCTTTCTTT. Protein product: CAAQTQGMNTEAFF.

The V call is TRBV7-2, the J call TRBJ2-1, with TRBD1 identical over 11 bases. Germline CDR1 SGHTA, CDR2 FQGNSA. Germline trimming cut 2 bases from V and 9 bases from J; bases unmatched to any gene: 6. The CDR3 has 15 amino acids. The CDR3 reads CASSLTGQGAVEQFF. CDR3 coding DNA: TGTGCCAGCAGCTTAACCGGACAGGGGGCGGTTGAGCAGTTCTTC. Using reference TRBV7-2 and TRBJ2-1 for the parts outside the CDR3, the full variable domain is GAGVSQSPSNKVTEKGKDVELRCDPISGHTALYWYRQSLGQGLEFLIYFQGNSAPDKSGLPSDRFSAERTGGSVSTLTIQRTQQEDSAVYLCASSLTGQGAVEQFFGPGTRLTVL.

This chain joins TRBV5-1 and TRBJ2-1; D is unresolved. Trimming removed 3 bases at V and 7 bases at J, with 23 bases between. The CDR3 covers 17 residues. Per germline, CDR1 SGHRS and CDR2 YFSETQ. The CDR3 region is CASSSRPDRLIQNEQFF. In nucleotides, the CDR3 is TGCGCCAGCAGCTCCCGCCCCGACCGACTCATCCAAAATGAGCAGTTCTTC.

The chain recombines TRBV6-1 with TRBJ2-1; a weak D match, TRBD2 (5 bases). Germline V gene data show CDR1 as MNHNS and CDR2 as SASEGT. V lost 5 bases and J 1 base, leaving 9 bases between the germline ends. This CDR3 region has 14 residues. The CDR3 DNA sequence: TGTGCCAGCAGTATACGGGATTCCTACAATGAGCAGTTCTTC. It yields the protein CASSIRDSYNEQFF.

V and J are TRBV29-1 and TRBJ2-7, with a tentative D call TRBD1 (5 bases). Trimming took off 5 bases at V and 2 bases at J, with 10 bases between the two ends. Looked up from germline, CDR1 is SQVTM and CDR2 is ANQGSEA. The CDR3 has 12 amino acids. The CDR3 region has the DNA TGCAGCGTTCTGACAGAACCCTACGAGCAGTACTTC. Translated, it gives CSVLTEPYEQYF.

The chain carries TRBV25-1 and TRBJ2-6; D unresolved. V was clipped by 5 bases and J by 0 bases, with 11 bases between them. Germline-derived CDR1 and CDR2 are MGHDK and SYGVNS. The CDR3 is 16 amino acids. The CDR3 DNA reads TGTGCCAGCAGTATGCGACTGCCCTCTGGGGCCAACGTCCTGACTTTC. Translation gives CASSMRLPSGANVLTF.

This clone was detected a few times. CDR3 sequence: CASSLGGGYEQYF. The CDR3 nucleotides read TGTGCCAGCAGCCTCGGGGGGGGCTACGAGCAGTACTTC. The chain carries TRBV25-1 and TRBJ2-7; 8 nucleotides align to TRBD2. CDR1 is MGHDK and CDR2 is SYGVNS in the germline V gene. The CDR3 totals 13 residues. The ends lost 6 bases at V and 3 bases at J; junction bases unmatched: 4.

This clone came up once. The gene calls are TRBV9 and TRBJ2-2, with a possible D match to TRBD1 (5 bases). The CDR3 contains 15 residues. V was cut by 4 bases and J by 6 bases, with 16 bases left in between. The germline CDR1 and CDR2 sequences are SGDLS and YYNGEE. The CDR3 sequence is CASSSPYKGSGELFF. The CDR3 DNA is TGTGCCAGCAGCTCCCCTTACAAGGGGTCCGGGGAGCTGTTTTTT.

This clone was seen a handful of times. The J gene is TRBJ2-2, the V gene TRBV30; 8 nucleotides line up with TRBD2. CDR1 and CDR2 from the germline V gene are GTSNPN and SVGIG (reference sequence). The CDR3 spans 12 residues. The CDR3 DNA sequence: TGTGCAACTAGCGGTAACACCGGGGAGCTGTTTTTT. The encoded protein is CATSGNTGELFF. The full variable domain, rest sourced from reference TRBV30 and TRBJ2-2, is SQTIHQWPATLVQPVGSPLSLECTVEGTSNPNLYWYRQAAGRGLQLLFYSVGIGQISSEVPQNLSASRPQDRQFILSSKKLLLSDSGFYLCATSGNTGELFFGEGSRLTVL.

The V call is TRBV28, the J call TRBJ1-1; 10 bases line up with TRBD1. CDR3 size: 16 residues. J lost 4 bases, V lost 2 bases, and 7 bases had no gene match. CDR1 is MDHEN and CDR2 is SYDVKM in the germline V gene. The chain's CDR3 is CASSLMLRDRGTEAFF. The DNA for the CDR3 is TGTGCCAGCAGTTTAATGCTGAGGGACAGGGGCACTGAAGCTTTCTTT. Supplemented by reference TRBV28 and TRBJ1-1, the full variable domain reads DVKVTQSSRYLVKRTGEKVFLECVQDMDHENMFWYRQDPGLGLRLIYFSYDVKMKEKGDIPEGYSVSREKKERFSLILESASTNQTSMYLCASSLMLRDRGTEAFFGQGTRLTVV.

This clone has a handful of counts. The V gene is TRBV7-9, the J gene TRBJ2-1, with 7 bases lining up with TRBD2. The CDR3 is 16 residues long. The J segment lost 8 bases and the V segment lost 1 base, leaving 11 bases of the junction unmatched. Germline assignment: CDR1 SEHNR and CDR2 FQNEAQ (reference sequence). The CDR3 sequence is CASSLGLAEPSDEQFF. The DNA for the CDR3 is TGTGCCAGCAGCTTAGGGCTAGCGGAACCATCCGATGAGCAGTTCTTC.

The chain couples TRBV27 to TRBJ1-2, with D perhaps TRBD1 (6 bases). V was pared by 6 bases and J by 6 bases, with 17 bases between. This CDR3 comprises 14 residues. Germline V gene sequence: CDR1 MNHEY, CDR2 SMNVEV (reference sequence). CDR3 in amino acids: CASSKTGNRNGYTF. The CDR3 DNA reads TGTGCCAGCAGCAAGACAGGAAATCGGAATGGCTACACCTTC.

This clone showed up just a few times. The V and J genes are TRBV10-3 and TRBJ2-1; 9 nucleotides line up with TRBD1. The CDR3 extends over 19 amino acids. Germline CDR1 and CDR2: ENHRY and SYGVKD. V was clipped by 3 bases and J by 0 bases; unmatched bases: 12. The CDR3 coding sequence is TGTGCCATCAGTGACATCTGGCACGGACAGGGGAGCTCCTACAATGAGCAGTTCTTC. It translates to CAISDIWHGQGSSYNEQFF.

The chain uses TRBV23-1 and TRBJ1-5; D remains ambiguous. TRBV23-1 is treated as an ORF (open reading frame) with a function not yet certain. Between the trimmed V and J ends, which lost 5 bases and 6 bases, there was a span of 5 bases. The CDR3 is made up of 11 amino acids. The CDR3 DNA is TGCGCCAGCAGTGAGGGTCAGCCCCAGCATTTT. Its translation: CASSEGQPQHF.

V usage is TRBV19 and J usage is TRBJ2-2, with D possibly being TRBD1 (6 bases). Per the germline V gene, CDR1 is LNHDA and CDR2 is SQIVND (reference sequence). The CDR3 is 15 amino acids. V shed 5 bases and J shed 4 bases, with 14 bases lying between them. The CDR3 loop is CASSFGQITTGELFF. DNA of the CDR3: TGTGCCAGTAGTTTCGGACAGATAACCACCGGGGAGCTGTTTTTT.

V usage is TRBV19 and J usage is TRBJ1-2, with D uncertain. The germline V gene has CDR1 LNHDA and CDR2 SQIVND (reference sequence). V lost 9 bases and J lost 5, with 16 bases in between. This CDR3 spans 13 amino acids. CDR3 sequence: CASPAARRYGYTF. CDR3 in DNA: TGTGCCAGCCCCGCGGCGCGTCGGTATGGCTACACCTTC.

The chain links TRBV9 to TRBJ1-3, with D possibly being TRBD1 (6 bases). The CDR3 sequence is 15 residues long. Germline CDR1 is SGDLS and CDR2 is YYNGEE. Between the trimmed V and J ends, which lost 0 bases and 0 bases, there was a span of 7 bases. CDR3 in amino acids: CASSVGQVSGNTIYF. The CDR3 region has the DNA TGTGCCAGCAGCGTAGGACAGGTCTCTGGAAACACCATATATTTT.